The 3 T cell receptor beta chains presented below share a single source sample, sequenced in a study of regulatory T cells in long-lasting Graves disease. In building TCR beta libraries, iRepertoire HTBI primers were used together with Arm-PCR of CDR3 regions. TCRdb redid the calling of the multiplex PCR reads with MiXCR, one entry per CDR3 protein. The table records some 320,000 distinct CDR3 sequences, 15% to 20% of them present only once. Stated time point: newly diagnosed GD, antithyroid drugs for less than 3 months. PBMC RNA served as the TCR library source. This sample comprised peripheral blood mononuclear cells (PBMCs), obtained at new diagnosis, from a patient treated with antithyroid drugs. The receptors shown here come from a female donor with Graves disease.

Ten or more counts support this clonotype. The chain employs TRBV11-2 and TRBJ2-7; 11 positions agree with TRBD2. This CDR3 region has 18 residues. The germline CDR1 and CDR2 sequences are SGHAT and FQNNGV. V shed 0 bases and J 1 base; nucleotides not matched to a gene: 8. This CDR3 reads CASSLELAGEVPSYEQYF. CDR3 nucleotide sequence: TGTGCCAGCAGCTTAGAACTAGCGGGAGAGGTCCCTTCCTACGAGCAGTACTTC.

This clonotype has a handful of counts. The chain has TRBV7-9 and TRBJ2-7; D unclear. The germline V gene has CDR1 SEHNR and CDR2 FQNEAQ (reference sequence). Trimming cost V 5 bases and J 3 bases, with 14 bases left between them. This CDR3 contains 14 residues. The CDR3 nucleotides are TGTGCCAGCAGCCTATCACAAAACTACTACGAGCAGTACTTC. It yields the protein CASSLSQNYYEQYF.

Ten or more counts support this clonotype. This chain links TRBV20-1 with TRBJ2-7, with 8 bases aligning to TRBD2. Germline CDR1 is DFQATT and CDR2 is SNEGSKA (reference sequence). V dropped 0 bases and J dropped 5; count of bases not matched to a gene: 9. CDR3 length: 15 residues. The DNA for the CDR3 is TGCAGTGCTAGAGATACGGGAGGGCCGAGTCACGAGCAGTACTTC. Protein product: CSARDTGGPSHEQYF.